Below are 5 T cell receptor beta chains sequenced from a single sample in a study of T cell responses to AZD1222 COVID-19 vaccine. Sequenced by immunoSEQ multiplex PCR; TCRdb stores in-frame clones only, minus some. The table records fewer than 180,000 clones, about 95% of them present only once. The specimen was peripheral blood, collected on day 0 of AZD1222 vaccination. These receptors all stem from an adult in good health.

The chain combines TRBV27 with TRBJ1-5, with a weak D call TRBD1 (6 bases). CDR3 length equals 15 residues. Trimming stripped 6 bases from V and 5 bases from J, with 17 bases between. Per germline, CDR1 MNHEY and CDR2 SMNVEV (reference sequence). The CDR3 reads CASSQGPPTHQPQHF. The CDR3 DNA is TGTGCCAGCAGCCAGGGGCCACCTACCCATCAGCCCCAGCATTTT.

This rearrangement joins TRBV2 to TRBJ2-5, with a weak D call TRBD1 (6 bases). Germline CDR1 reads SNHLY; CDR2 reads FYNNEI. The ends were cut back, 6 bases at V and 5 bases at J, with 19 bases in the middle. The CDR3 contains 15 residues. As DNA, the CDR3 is TGTGCCAGCAGGGCGGAGCACAGGGTGAGGGAGACCCAGTACTTC. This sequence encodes CASRAEHRVRETQYF.

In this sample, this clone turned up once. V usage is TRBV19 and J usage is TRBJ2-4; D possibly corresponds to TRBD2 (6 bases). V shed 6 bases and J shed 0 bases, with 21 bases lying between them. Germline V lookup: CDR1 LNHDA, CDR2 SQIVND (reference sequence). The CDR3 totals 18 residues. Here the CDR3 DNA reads TGTGCCAGTAGCAATGCCCGAAGGGGACTCTTAGCCAAAAACATTCAGTACTTC. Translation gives CASSNARRGLLAKNIQYF.

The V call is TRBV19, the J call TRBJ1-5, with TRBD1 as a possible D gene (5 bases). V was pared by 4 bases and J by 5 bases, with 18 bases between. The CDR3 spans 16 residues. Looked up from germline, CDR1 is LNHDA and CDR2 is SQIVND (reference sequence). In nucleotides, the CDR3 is TGTGCCAGTAGTACAAGTTCCCGACAGATATATCAGCCCCAGCATTTT. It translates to CASSTSSRQIYQPQHF.

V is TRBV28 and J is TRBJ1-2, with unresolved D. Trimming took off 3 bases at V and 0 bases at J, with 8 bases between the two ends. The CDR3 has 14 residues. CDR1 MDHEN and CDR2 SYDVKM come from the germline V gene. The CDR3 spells CASSFSGTNYGYTF. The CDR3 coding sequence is TGTGCCAGCAGTTTTTCCGGGACTAACTATGGCTACACCTTC.